The present TCR beta chain was sequenced within a study of identical twins. This clonotype was seen more than once but under ten times. This CDR3 contains 14 residues. The V end was cut by 1 base, the J end by 7 bases, with 16 bases between. CDR1 is GTSNPN and CDR2 is SVGIG in the germline V gene (reference sequence). TCRdb called the 5' RACE reads again in MiXCR, with one record for every CDR3 protein. The repertoire holds 200,000 or so distinct CDR3 sequences, with around 15% as singletons. The same sample was also used in a study of T cells expressing NK-cell markers.

The sequence derives from a woman younger than 30 in good health. The chain links TRBV30 to TRBJ1-1; D gene ambiguous. Sequences were obtained from CD8+ T cells sorted from blood. CDR3: CAWSASSDDFEAFF. CDR3 coding DNA: TGTGCCTGGAGTGCTTCGTCGGACGACTTTGAAGCTTTCTTT.